One and the same sample provided the 27 T cell receptor beta chains below, sequenced in a study of blood T cell repertoires in COVID-19. Profiled with immunoSEQ multiplex PCR; TCRdb holds only in-frame clones, not every one. The sample has 250,000 or so clones, 86% seen once. The sequenced sample consisted of peripheral blood. These receptors all come from a man between 60 and 75 years old with acute or convalescent COVID-19.

The chain recombines TRBV4-3 with TRBJ2-5, with 9 bases fitting TRBD2. Germline assignment: CDR1 LGHNA and CDR2 YSLEER. With 11 bases clipped from V and 2 bases from J, the junction kept 18 bases outside the gene matches. CDR3 length: 17 residues. CDR3 DNA sequence: TGCGCCTCGAGCAAGAGGGTAGCGGGAGTGGGTCAAGAGACCCAGTACTTC. Protein sequence: CASSKRVAGVGQETQYF.

This chain connects TRBV12-5 to TRBJ2-1; TRBD1 matches at 11 bases. The CDR3 is made up of 15 amino acids. From germline, CDR1 is LGHNT and CDR2 FRNRAP. J gave up 10 bases and V 7 bases, and 12 bases lay outside the gene matches. CDR3 sequence: CASVLLGQGAGEQFF. The CDR3, as DNA: TGTGCTAGTGTCCTACTCGGACAGGGGGCAGGAGAGCAGTTCTTC.

V is TRBV7-6 and J is TRBJ2-7, with D perhaps matching TRBD1 (6 bases). V lost 0 bases, J lost 4 bases, and 13 bases lay in between. Per the germline V gene, CDR1 is SGHVS and CDR2 is FNYEAQ. The CDR3 runs 15 residues. CDR3 bases: TGTGCCAGCAGCTTAGCCCCGGGACACAGATACGAGCAGTACTTC. Residues: CASSLAPGHRYEQYF. Full variable domain (missing parts from reference TRBV7-6 and TRBJ2-7): GAGVSQSPRYKVTKRGQDVALRCDPISGHVSLYWYRQALGQGPEFLTYFNYEAQQDKSGLPNDRFSAERPEGSISTLTIQRTEQRDSAMYRCASSLAPGHRYEQYFGPGTRLTVT.

This clone was counted at least ten times. V is TRBV30 and J is TRBJ1-1; D gene ambiguous. Trimming cost V 0 bases and J 1 base, with 9 bases left between them. The CDR3 is 14 residues long. Germline V gene lookup returns CDR1 GTSNPN and CDR2 SVGIG (reference sequence). Here the CDR3 DNA reads TGTGCCTGGAGTGTAGCCCAACGGAACACTGAAGCTTTCTTT. As protein: CAWSVAQRNTEAFF.

The chain joins TRBV28 to TRBJ1-5, with D unresolved. V shed 11 bases and J shed 7 bases, with 18 bases lying between them. Germline CDR1 reads MDHEN; CDR2 reads SYDVKM. The CDR3 has 13 amino acids. The CDR3 loop reads CAGREGVNQPQHF. DNA of the CDR3: TGTGCCGGCCGTGAAGGAGTTAACCAGCCCCAGCATTTT.

There are a few counts of this clone. The CDR3 DNA sequence: TGTGCCAGCAGCGCAACTAATGAAAAACTGTTTTTT. As protein: CASSATNEKLFF. The rearrangement links TRBV2 to TRBJ1-4; no reliable D call. V lost 6 bases to trimming and J lost 0 bases, with 2 bases between them. CDR1 and CDR2 from the germline V gene are SNHLY and FYNNEI. This CDR3 region has 12 residues.

The genes are TRBV6-2 or TRBV6-3 and TRBJ2-7; tentative D call: TRBD2 (5 bases). Looked up from germline, CDR1 is MNHEY and CDR2 is SVGEGT. V was trimmed by 5 bases and J by 3 bases, leaving 26 bases between them. This CDR3 region has 18 residues. In nucleotides, the CDR3 is TGTGCCAGCAGTAACCGGGATCCCTCTCGGGTTCCTCTCTACGAGCAGTACTTC. It yields the protein CASSNRDPSRVPLYEQYF.

This clone was picked up one time. The chain recombines TRBV20-1 with TRBJ2-4, with 9 nucleotides matching TRBD2. Germline V gives CDR1 DFQATT, CDR2 SNEGSKA (reference sequence). The J segment lost 3 bases and the V segment lost 3 bases, leaving 9 bases of the junction unmatched. The CDR3 runs to 16 residues. For the CDR3, the DNA is TGCAGTGCTAGTGAGGTAGCGGGAGAGGGCAAAAACATTCAGTACTTC. Its translation: CSASEVAGEGKNIQYF.

This rearrangement joins TRBV19 to TRBJ2-7; 8 bases align to TRBD1. This CDR3 comprises 15 residues. Germline V gene lookup returns CDR1 LNHDA and CDR2 SQIVND (reference sequence). Losses at the gene ends were 4 bases for V and 3 bases for J; bases not matched to a gene: 8. Written as DNA, the CDR3 is TGTGCCAGTAGTAAAGGACAGGGCTCCCTCTACGAGCAGTACTTC. Translation: CASSKGQGSLYEQYF.

The chain is built from TRBV4-2 and TRBJ1-4, with D perhaps matching TRBD1 (5 bases). The germline V gene encodes CDR1 LGHNA and CDR2 YNFKEQ. The CDR3 totals 14 residues. Trimming removed 4 bases at V and 4 bases at J, with 10 bases between. The CDR3 coding sequence is TGTGCCAGCAGCCTTGGAGGGGTTAATGAAAAACTGTTTTTT. Amino acids: CASSLGGVNEKLFF.

The rearrangement links TRBV9 to TRBJ2-7; D unclear. The germline V gene has CDR1 SGDLS and CDR2 YYNGEE. This CDR3 spans 15 amino acids. V lost 0 bases, J lost 3 bases, and 13 bases lay in between. The CDR3 region is CASSVAAGANYEQYF. DNA for the CDR3: TGTGCCAGCAGCGTAGCGGCAGGCGCCAACTACGAGCAGTACTTC.

The gene calls are TRBV6-5 and TRBJ1-5; D gene unclear. CDR3 length: 14 residues. The germline gives CDR1 MNHEY, CDR2 SVGAGI. Trimming removed 3 bases at V and 5 bases at J, with 11 bases between. The CDR3 nucleotides read TGTGCCAGCAGTTATCTCCGGGAGGATCAGCCCCAGCATTTT. It yields the protein CASSYLREDQPQHF.

The rearrangement joins TRBV4-2 to TRBJ1-3; D gene ambiguous. This CDR3 has 16 residues. The germline V and J ends were trimmed by 2 bases and 0 bases, with 11 bases remaining between them. In germline, CDR1 is LGHNA, CDR2 YNFKEQ. DNA for the CDR3: TGTGCCAGCAGCCAACCCGACTCCAGCTCTGGAAACACCATATATTTT. It codes for CASSQPDSSSGNTIYF.

CDR3 bases: TGTGCCAGCAGCTTGGTCGTTGCGTTGGACAGGGTTGCAGATACGCAGTATTTT. Its translation is CASSLVVALDRVADTQYF. The chain carries TRBV5-6 and TRBJ2-3, with TRBD1 identical over 8 bases. The V and J ends lost 0 bases and 4 bases, in that order; junction bases with no gene match: 13. Looked up from germline, CDR1 is SGHDT and CDR2 is YYEEEE. This CDR3 is built from 18 residues.

The rearrangement joins TRBV11-1 to TRBJ2-7; 7 bases are a match to TRBD1. The CDR3 covers 15 residues. From germline, CDR1 is SGHAT and CDR2 FQDESV (reference sequence). V trimming: 7 bases; J trimming: 7 bases; junction bases outside the gene matches: 16. This CDR3 is CASTLRAQGKGEQYF. In nucleotides, the CDR3 is TGTGCCAGCACGCTCCGGGCACAGGGGAAAGGGGAGCAGTACTTC.

This sequence joins TRBV6-2 or TRBV6-3 and TRBJ2-1; D might be TRBD1 (5 bases). The CDR3 length is 15 residues. Germline assignment: CDR1 MNHEY and CDR2 SVGEGT. Trimming took 6 bases from V and 4 from J, leaving 16 bases between them. The CDR3 DNA sequence: TGTGCCAGCAGCAAAGGGGTCAGGAGATACAATGAGCAGTTCTTC. Translating it yields CASSKGVRRYNEQFF.

This chain connects TRBV5-1 to TRBJ2-1; 7 bases are a match to TRBD2. The trim removed 4 bases at V and 0 bases at J, leaving 7 bases unmatched. This CDR3 spans 16 amino acids. The germline V gene encodes CDR1 SGHRS and CDR2 YFSETQ. The CDR3 here is CASSPKTSFSYNEQFF. CDR3 DNA: TGCGCCAGCAGCCCAAAGACTAGCTTCTCCTACAATGAGCAGTTCTTC.

V is TRBV7-9 and J is TRBJ1-1; D gene ambiguous. CDR1 and CDR2 from the germline V gene are SEHNR and FQNEAQ (reference sequence). The V end was cut by 0 bases, the J end by 1 base, with 6 bases between. This CDR3 has 14 residues. The CDR3, as DNA: TGTGCCAGCAGCTTAGCCTCCAGGAACACTGAAGCTTTCTTT. Amino acid sequence: CASSLASRNTEAFF. The full variable domain, rest sourced from reference TRBV7-9 and TRBJ1-1, is DTGVSQNPRHKITKRGQNVTFRCDPISEHNRLYWYRQTLGQGPEFLTYFQNEAQLEKSRLLSDRFSAERPKGSFSTLEIQRTEQGDSAMYLCASSLASRNTEAFFGQGTRLTVV.

V and J are TRBV6-5 and TRBJ1-6; D is uncertain. From germline, CDR1 is MNHEY and CDR2 SVGAGI. The V gene lost 2 bases and the J gene lost 9 bases, with 11 bases spanning the gap. CDR3 length: 14 amino acids. CDR3 amino acids: CASSYREGGSPLHF. As DNA, the CDR3 is TGTGCCAGCAGTTACCGGGAAGGTGGTTCACCCCTCCACTTT.

The gene calls are TRBV11-3 and TRBJ1-2; D gene uncertain. Germline CDR1 and CDR2: SGHNT and YENEEA. The CDR3 contains 17 residues. Trimming removed 3 bases at V and 0 bases at J, with 17 bases between. CDR3 DNA: TGTGCCAGCAGCTTCGTCTCGAACGCAAGAGCTAACTATGGCTACACCTTC. Translating gives CASSFVSNARANYGYTF.

This clone has a handful of counts. This chain joins TRBV4-1 and TRBJ2-2, with D possibly being TRBD2 (6 bases). The V gene's germline CDR1 is MGHRA and CDR2 YSYEKL. The CDR3 length is 17 residues. Trimming took 2 bases from V and 4 from J, leaving 17 bases between them. CDR3 loop: CASSQFPLEGSTGELFF. The CDR3, as DNA: TGCGCCAGCAGCCAATTCCCCTTGGAGGGTAGCACCGGGGAGCTGTTTTTT.

The V gene is TRBV28, the J gene TRBJ1-2; 8 bases match TRBD1. V lost 6 bases and J lost 4; bases outside the gene matches: 7. Looked up from germline, CDR1 is MDHEN and CDR2 is SYDVKM. CDR3 length equals 14 residues. The CDR3 is CASRRQGQGYGYTF. The CDR3 DNA is TGTGCCAGCAGACGACAGGGGCAAGGCTATGGCTACACCTTC.

The genes are TRBV6-5 and TRBJ2-3, with TRBD1 matching over 7 bases. V was pared by 2 bases and J by 3 bases, with 5 bases of the junction left unmatched. This CDR3 has 15 residues. The germline CDR1 and CDR2 sequences are MNHEY and SVGAGI. CDR3 bases: TGTGCCAGCAGTTACACAGGGGCTGTGACAGATACGCAGTATTTT. Amino acids: CASSYTGAVTDTQYF.

The genes are TRBV10-3 and TRBJ2-3, with TRBD2 identical over 7 bases. V gave up 7 bases and J gave up 1 base; unmatched junction bases: 5. CDR1 is ENHRY and CDR2 is SYGVKD in the germline V gene. This CDR3 has 14 residues. CDR3 nucleotides: TGTGCCATCACAGCGGGACTTGGCACAGATACGCAGTATTTT. It encodes CAITAGLGTDTQYF.

V is TRBV6-5 and J is TRBJ1-5; a possible D gene is TRBD1 (5 bases). Trimming shortened V by 8 bases and J by 2 bases, and 10 bases separated the two germline ends. Germline-derived CDR1 and CDR2 are MNHEY and SVGAGI. This CDR3 spans 13 amino acids. The CDR3 loop is CASQGSGNQPQHF. As DNA, the CDR3 is TGTGCCAGCCAGGGTAGTGGCAATCAGCCCCAGCATTTT.

The chain uses TRBV6-2 or TRBV6-3 and TRBJ2-7; no reliable D call. Germline CDR1 reads MNHEY; CDR2 reads SVGEGT. The CDR3 is 14 amino acids. V lost 2 bases and J 0 bases, leaving 8 bases between the germline ends. CDR3 region: CASSYERYSYEQYF. The CDR3, as DNA: TGTGCCAGCAGTTACGAGAGATACTCCTACGAGCAGTACTTC.

This clone came up once. The chain carries TRBV6-2 or TRBV6-3 and TRBJ2-7, with TRBD2 identical over 14 bases. Trimming at V came to 6 bases and at J to 10 bases, leaving 14 bases not matched to a gene. CDR3 length equals 16 residues. Germline V lookup: CDR1 MNHEY, CDR2 SVGEGT. The CDR3 DNA follows: TGTGCCAGCAGCCTCCCCCAGGGACTAGCGGGAGAGTCCCAGTACTTC. This encodes CASSLPQGLAGESQYF.